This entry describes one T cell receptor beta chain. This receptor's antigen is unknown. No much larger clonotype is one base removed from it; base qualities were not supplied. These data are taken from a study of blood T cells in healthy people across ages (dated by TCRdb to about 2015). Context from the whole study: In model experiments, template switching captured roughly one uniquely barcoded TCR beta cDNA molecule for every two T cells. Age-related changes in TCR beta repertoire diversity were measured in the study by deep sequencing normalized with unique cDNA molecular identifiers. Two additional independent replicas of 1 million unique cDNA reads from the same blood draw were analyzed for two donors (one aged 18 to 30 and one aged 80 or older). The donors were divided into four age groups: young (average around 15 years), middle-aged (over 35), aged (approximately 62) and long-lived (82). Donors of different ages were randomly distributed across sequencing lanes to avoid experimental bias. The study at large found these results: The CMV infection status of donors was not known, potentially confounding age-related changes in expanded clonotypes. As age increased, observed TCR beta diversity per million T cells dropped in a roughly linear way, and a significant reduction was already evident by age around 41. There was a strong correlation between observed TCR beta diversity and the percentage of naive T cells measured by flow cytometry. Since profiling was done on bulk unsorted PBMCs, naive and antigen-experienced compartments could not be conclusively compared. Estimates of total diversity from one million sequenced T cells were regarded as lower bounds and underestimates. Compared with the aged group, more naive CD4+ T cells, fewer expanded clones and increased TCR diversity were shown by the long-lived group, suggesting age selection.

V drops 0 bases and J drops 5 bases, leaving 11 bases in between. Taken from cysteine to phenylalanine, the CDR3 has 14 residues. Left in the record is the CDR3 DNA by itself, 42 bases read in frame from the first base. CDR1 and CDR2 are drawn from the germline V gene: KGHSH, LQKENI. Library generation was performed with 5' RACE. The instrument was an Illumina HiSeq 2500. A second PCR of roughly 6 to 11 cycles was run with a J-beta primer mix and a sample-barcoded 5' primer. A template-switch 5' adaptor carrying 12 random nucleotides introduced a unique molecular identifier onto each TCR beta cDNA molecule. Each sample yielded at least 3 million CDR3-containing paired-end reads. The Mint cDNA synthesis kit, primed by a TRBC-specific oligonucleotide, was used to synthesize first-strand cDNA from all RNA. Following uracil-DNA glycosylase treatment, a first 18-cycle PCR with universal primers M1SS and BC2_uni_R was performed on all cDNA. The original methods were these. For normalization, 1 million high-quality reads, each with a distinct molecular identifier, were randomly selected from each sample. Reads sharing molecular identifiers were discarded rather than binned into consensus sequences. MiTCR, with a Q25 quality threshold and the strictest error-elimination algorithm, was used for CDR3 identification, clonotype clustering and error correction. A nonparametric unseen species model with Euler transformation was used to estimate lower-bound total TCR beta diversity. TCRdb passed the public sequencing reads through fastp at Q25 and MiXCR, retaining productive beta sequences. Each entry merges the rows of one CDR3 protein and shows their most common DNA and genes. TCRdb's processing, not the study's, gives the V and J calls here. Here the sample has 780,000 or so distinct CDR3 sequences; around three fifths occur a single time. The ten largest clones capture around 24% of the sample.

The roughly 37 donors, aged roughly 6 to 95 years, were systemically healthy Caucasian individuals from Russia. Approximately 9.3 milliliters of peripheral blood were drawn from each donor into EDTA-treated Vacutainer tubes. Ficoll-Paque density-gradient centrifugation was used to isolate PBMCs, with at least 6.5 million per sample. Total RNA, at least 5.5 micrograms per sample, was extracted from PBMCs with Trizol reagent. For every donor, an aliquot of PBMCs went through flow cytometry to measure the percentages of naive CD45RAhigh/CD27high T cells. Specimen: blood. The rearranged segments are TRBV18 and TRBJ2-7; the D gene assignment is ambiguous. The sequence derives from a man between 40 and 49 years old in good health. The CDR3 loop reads CASSPPYGPDEQYF. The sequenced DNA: TGTGCCAGCTCACCACCTTATGGCCCCGACGAGCAGTACTTC.